This TCR beta chain comes out of a study of CD8 T cells in Susac syndrome. CD8+ and CD4+ T cells from blood underwent TCR beta sequencing. TEMRA cells underwent FACS enrichment and CD8+ and CD4+ T cells underwent negative isolation. Random hexamers served to reverse transcribe roughly 0.5 to 1 ug RNA. An immunoSEQ multiplex PCR amplified TCR beta CDR3 over 54 Vbeta and 13 Jbeta. TCRdb called the immunoSEQ multiplex PCR reads again in MiXCR, with one record for every CDR3 protein. The data contain about 53,000 distinct CDR3 sequences, around 93% of them singletons. On this clonotype itself: The antigen is undetermined.

Germline CDR1 MNHEY, CDR2 SMNVEV (reference sequence). V was pared by 8 bases and J by 6 bases, with 11 bases between. This CDR3 has 11 amino acids. Study-level points and caveats: The study acknowledged a relatively small number of individuals in its TCR sequencing and HLA analysis.

The sample consisted of CD8+ T cells from PBMCs. The TCR was taken from a human donor with Susac syndrome. The chain links TRBV27 to TRBJ2-7; no reliable D call. CDR3 amino acids: CASGYSSEQYF. CDR3 nucleotide sequence: TGTGCCAGCGGGTACTCTAGCGAGCAGTACTTC.